Listed below are T cell receptor beta chains from one sample, sequenced in a study of cytomegalovirus exposure and HLA in healthy donors. Using immunoSEQ multiplex PCR, the repertoire was profiled, and TCRdb retains in-frame clones only, with some absent. Counted here are tens of thousands of clones, approximately 70% occurring once; the ten biggest clones make up 14%. Source material: PBMCs. These receptors all stem from a male donor in good health and CMV-seropositive. CDR3s include the opening cysteine and the closing phenylalanine or tryptophan. Each record gives: D gene, CDR3 length, clone size, J gene, V gene, CDR3 DNA, CDR3 protein. The D gene is left open where the match is weak. Not every row has a clone size; where given, it reads once, few, many or a size class.

d_call: TRBD2
cdr3_length: 13
clone_size: -
j_call: TRBJ2-5
v_call: TRBV18
cdr3_nt: TGTGCCAGCTCCCTAGGACTAGGAGAGACCCAGTACTTC
cdr3_aa: CASSLGLGETQYF

d_call: TRBD2
cdr3_length: 14
clone_size: -
j_call: TRBJ2-7
v_call: TRBV5-1
cdr3_nt: TGCGCCAGCACCATGGGAGGGTCTTTGGACGAGCAGTACTTC
cdr3_aa: CASTMGGSLDEQYF

d_call: -
cdr3_length: 14
clone_size: -
j_call: TRBJ1-2
v_call: TRBV6-5
cdr3_nt: TGTGCCAGCAGTTACGGTATCCTCATCGGAGGGTACACCTTC
cdr3_aa: CASSYGILIGGYTF

d_call: TRBD1
cdr3_length: 14
clone_size: -
j_call: TRBJ1-1
v_call: TRBV7-9
cdr3_nt: TGTGCCAGCAGCTCCCAGGGGGCCCACACTGAAGCTTTCTTT
cdr3_aa: CASSSQGAHTEAFF

d_call: TRBD2
cdr3_length: 14
clone_size: -
j_call: TRBJ2-1
v_call: TRBV9
cdr3_nt: TGTGCCAGCAGTGGGACTAGCGGGAGTAATGAGCAGTTCTTC
cdr3_aa: CASSGTSGSNEQFF

d_call: TRBD1
cdr3_length: 15
clone_size: -
j_call: TRBJ2-1
v_call: TRBV14
cdr3_nt: TGTGCCAGCGCCGCAGGACAGGGGCTTATCAATGAGCAGTTCTTC
cdr3_aa: CASAAGQGLINEQFF

d_call: -
cdr3_length: 13
clone_size: -
j_call: TRBJ1-2
v_call: TRBV2
cdr3_nt: TGTGCCAGCAGTGGGGACTCTTCCTATGGCTACACCTTC
cdr3_aa: CASSGDSSYGYTF

d_call: -
cdr3_length: 14
clone_size: -
j_call: TRBJ1-5
v_call: TRBV19
cdr3_nt: TGTGCCAGTAGTATAGTCGCAGGGTATCAGCCCCAGCATTTT
cdr3_aa: CASSIVAGYQPQHF

d_call: TRBD2
cdr3_length: 17
clone_size: few
j_call: TRBJ2-7
v_call: TRBV7-9
cdr3_nt: TGTTCCAGCAGCTTCCACCTTAGCGGGAGGGCCTCTGACGAGCAGTACTTC
cdr3_aa: CSSSFHLSGRASDEQYF

d_call: -
cdr3_length: 13
clone_size: -
j_call: TRBJ1-1
v_call: TRBV29-1
cdr3_nt: TGCAGCGGCCAACAGGGAGTTATAGCTGAAGCTTTCTTT
cdr3_aa: CSGQQGVIAEAFF

d_call: -
cdr3_length: 13
clone_size: once
j_call: TRBJ2-7
v_call: TRBV18
cdr3_nt: TGTGCCAGCTCACAGACAGAGTCCTACGAGCAGTACTTC
cdr3_aa: CASSQTESYEQYF

d_call: -
cdr3_length: 13
clone_size: -
j_call: TRBJ2-5
v_call: TRBV5-1
cdr3_nt: TGCGCCAGCAGCCCCCAGGCCCAAGAGACCCAGTACTTC
cdr3_aa: CASSPQAQETQYF

d_call: TRBD1
cdr3_length: 14
clone_size: -
j_call: TRBJ2-7
v_call: TRBV15
cdr3_nt: TGTGCCACCAGCTCCCAGGGGGCGGAATCCGAGCAGTACTTC
cdr3_aa: CATSSQGAESEQYF

d_call: -
cdr3_length: 12
clone_size: -
j_call: TRBJ1-5
v_call: TRBV5-6
cdr3_nt: TGTGCCAGCAGCTTGGGCAGGGGGCCCCAGCATTTT
cdr3_aa: CASSLGRGPQHF

d_call: TRBD1
cdr3_length: 15
clone_size: few
j_call: TRBJ2-7
v_call: TRBV6-5
cdr3_nt: TGTGCCAGCAGTACGGGACAGAAAACTCCCTACGAGCAGTACTTC
cdr3_aa: CASSTGQKTPYEQYF

d_call: -
cdr3_length: 18
clone_size: few
j_call: TRBJ2-7
v_call: TRBV7-2
cdr3_nt: TGTGCCAGCAGCTTAGTTGGACCAAGCGGGCTCATTTCTACCGAGCAGTACTTC
cdr3_aa: CASSLVGPSGLISTEQYF

d_call: -
cdr3_length: 13
clone_size: -
j_call: TRBJ1-3
v_call: TRBV9
cdr3_nt: TGTGCCAGCAGCGTATTATCTGGAAACACCATATATTTT
cdr3_aa: CASSVLSGNTIYF

d_call: -
cdr3_length: 15
clone_size: -
j_call: TRBJ2-7
v_call: TRBV11-2
cdr3_nt: TGTGCCAGCAGCCCCCCCGGGTATATCTCCTACGAGCAGTACTTC
cdr3_aa: CASSPPGYISYEQYF

d_call: -
cdr3_length: 15
clone_size: few
j_call: TRBJ2-7
v_call: TRBV5-4
cdr3_nt: TGTGCCAGCAGCTTGGGTAGCGTGAGCTCCTACGAGCAGTACTTC
cdr3_aa: CASSLGSVSSYEQYF

d_call: -
cdr3_length: 17
clone_size: -
j_call: TRBJ1-5
v_call: TRBV27
cdr3_nt: TGTGCCAGCAGTTTATTGGGCCACGGAACTAGCAATCAGCCCCAGCATTTT
cdr3_aa: CASSLLGHGTSNQPQHF

d_call: TRBD2
cdr3_length: 15
clone_size: -
j_call: TRBJ2-3
v_call: TRBV6-1
cdr3_nt: TGTGCCAGCAGCGAAACCGGGACTAGGAAAGATACGCAGTATTTT
cdr3_aa: CASSETGTRKDTQYF

d_call: TRBD1
cdr3_length: 15
clone_size: few
j_call: TRBJ2-7
v_call: TRBV11-2
cdr3_nt: TGTGCCAGCAGCTCCTTAATGACAGGGAGCTACGAGCAGTACTTC
cdr3_aa: CASSSLMTGSYEQYF

d_call: TRBD2
cdr3_length: 15
clone_size: -
j_call: TRBJ2-1
v_call: TRBV6-5
cdr3_nt: TGTGCCAGCAGTTACTCGACTAGCGGATACAATGAGCAGTTCTTC
cdr3_aa: CASSYSTSGYNEQFF

d_call: TRBD1
cdr3_length: 15
clone_size: -
j_call: TRBJ1-4
v_call: TRBV7-9
cdr3_nt: TGTGCCAGCAGCCCTTTACAGGGGACTAATGAAAAACTGTTTTTT
cdr3_aa: CASSPLQGTNEKLFF

d_call: -
cdr3_length: 14
clone_size: -
j_call: TRBJ2-2
v_call: TRBV19
cdr3_nt: TGTGCCAGTACGGCGCAGGTGAACACCGGGGAGCTGTTTTTT
cdr3_aa: CASTAQVNTGELFF

d_call: -
cdr3_length: 15
clone_size: -
j_call: TRBJ2-7
v_call: TRBV7-3
cdr3_nt: TGTGCCAGCAGCTTACAAGGGGGACCTTCCTACGAGCAGTACTTC
cdr3_aa: CASSLQGGPSYEQYF

d_call: TRBD2
cdr3_length: 15
clone_size: -
j_call: TRBJ2-1
v_call: TRBV6-1
cdr3_nt: TGTGCCAGCAGTGAAACCGGGGGGTCCTACAATGAGCAGTTCTTC
cdr3_aa: CASSETGGSYNEQFF

d_call: TRBD2
cdr3_length: 16
clone_size: once
j_call: TRBJ2-7
v_call: TRBV7-2
cdr3_nt: TGTGCCAGCAGCTTTAGGGCGGGGGGGCGGGTTTACGAGCAGTACTTC
cdr3_aa: CASSFRAGGRVYEQYF

d_call: -
cdr3_length: 13
clone_size: -
j_call: TRBJ1-1
v_call: TRBV15
cdr3_nt: TGTGCCACCAGCATAACAGTGAACACTGAAGCTTTCTTT
cdr3_aa: CATSITVNTEAFF

d_call: TRBD1
cdr3_length: 13
clone_size: -
j_call: TRBJ2-7
v_call: TRBV5-1
cdr3_nt: TGCGCCAGCAGCTGGACAGGGGCCTACGAGCAGTACTTC
cdr3_aa: CASSWTGAYEQYF

d_call: -
cdr3_length: 14
clone_size: -
j_call: TRBJ2-5
v_call: TRBV30
cdr3_nt: TGTGCCTGGAGTCCCTCTCCGGGACTCAAGACCCAGTACTTC
cdr3_aa: CAWSPSPGLKTQYF

d_call: TRBD2
cdr3_length: 15
clone_size: -
j_call: TRBJ2-1
v_call: TRBV28
cdr3_nt: TGTGCCAGCAGTTTGGGGGCGGGAGGGTACAATGAGCAGTTCTTC
cdr3_aa: CASSLGAGGYNEQFF

d_call: TRBD2
cdr3_length: 13
clone_size: few
j_call: TRBJ2-5
v_call: TRBV19
cdr3_nt: TGTGGGTCTAGCGGGACCGATAAGGAGACCCAGTACTTC
cdr3_aa: CGSSGTDKETQYF

d_call: -
cdr3_length: 16
clone_size: -
j_call: TRBJ1-5
v_call: TRBV21-1
cdr3_nt: TGTGCCAGCAGCAAACCTACACAGAAAAAGAATCAGCCCCAGCATTTT
cdr3_aa: CASSKPTQKKNQPQHF

d_call: TRBD2
cdr3_length: 15
clone_size: -
j_call: TRBJ2-3
v_call: TRBV9
cdr3_nt: TGTGCCAGCAGCGCACTAGCGGGAGGCACAGATACGCAGTATTTT
cdr3_aa: CASSALAGGTDTQYF

d_call: -
cdr3_length: 17
clone_size: -
j_call: TRBJ1-6
v_call: TRBV7-6
cdr3_nt: TGTGCCAGCAGCTTAGAGGGGTCGATGGATTATAATTCACCCCTCCACTTT
cdr3_aa: CASSLEGSMDYNSPLHF

d_call: TRBD2
cdr3_length: 16
clone_size: -
j_call: TRBJ2-6
v_call: TRBV4-1
cdr3_nt: TGCGCCAGCAGCCATCCCGGGGGGTCTGGGGCCAACGTCCTGACTTTC
cdr3_aa: CASSHPGGSGANVLTF

d_call: TRBD1
cdr3_length: 14
clone_size: -
j_call: TRBJ1-1
v_call: TRBV2
cdr3_nt: TGTGCCAGCAGCTTGGACAGGGGTGATACTGAAGCTTTCTTT
cdr3_aa: CASSLDRGDTEAFF

d_call: TRBD2
cdr3_length: 14
clone_size: once
j_call: TRBJ2-7
v_call: TRBV18
cdr3_nt: TGTGCCAGCTCGGAACTAGCGGGAGTCGACGAGCAGTACTTC
cdr3_aa: CASSELAGVDEQYF

d_call: -
cdr3_length: 13
clone_size: -
j_call: TRBJ2-5
v_call: TRBV7-7
cdr3_nt: TGTGCCAGCGGGGGGTCGTACCAAGAGACCCAGTACTTC
cdr3_aa: CASGGSYQETQYF

d_call: -
cdr3_length: 13
clone_size: -
j_call: TRBJ1-3
v_call: TRBV29-1
cdr3_nt: TGCAGCGTTGTCAGGGGCTCTGGAAACACCATATATTTT
cdr3_aa: CSVVRGSGNTIYF

d_call: -
cdr3_length: 14
clone_size: -
j_call: TRBJ1-6
v_call: TRBV9
cdr3_nt: TGTGCCAGCAGCGTAGGGACACCCAATTCACCCCTCCACTTT
cdr3_aa: CASSVGTPNSPLHF